This T cell receptor beta chain appears in the sequencing data of a study of blood T cell repertoires in COVID-19. Assay used: immunoSEQ multiplex PCR; TCRdb lists only in-frame clones, some missing. The sample has about 150,000 clones; roughly 87% are singletons. The germline V gene has CDR1 DFQATT and CDR2 SNEGSKA (reference sequence). The germline V and J ends were trimmed by 1 base and 5 bases, with 6 bases remaining between them. The CDR3 has 11 amino acids. This chain connects TRBV20-1 to TRBJ2-7; the D is unclear. This receptor was taken from a woman aged 40 to 50 who had been exposed to COVID-19. The sequenced sample consisted of PBMCs or T cells enriched from blood (not recorded which). CDR3 DNA: TGCAGTGCTAGAGTGTTCGACGAGCAGTACTTC. Its protein product is CSARVFDEQYF.